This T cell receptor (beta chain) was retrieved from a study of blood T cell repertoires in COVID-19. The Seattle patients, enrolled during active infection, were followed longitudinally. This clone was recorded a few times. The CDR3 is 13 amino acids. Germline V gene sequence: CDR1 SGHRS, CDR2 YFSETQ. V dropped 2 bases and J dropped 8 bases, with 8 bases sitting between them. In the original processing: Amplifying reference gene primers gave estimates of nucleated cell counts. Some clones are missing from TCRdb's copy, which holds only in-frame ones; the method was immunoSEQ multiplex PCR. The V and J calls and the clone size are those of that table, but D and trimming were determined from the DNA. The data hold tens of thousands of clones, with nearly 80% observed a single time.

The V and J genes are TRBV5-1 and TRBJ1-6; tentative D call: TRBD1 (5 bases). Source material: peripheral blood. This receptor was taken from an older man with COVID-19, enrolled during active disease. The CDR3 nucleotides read TGCGCCAGCAGCTTCGTAGGGGATTCACCCCTCCACTTT. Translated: CASSFVGDSPLHF.